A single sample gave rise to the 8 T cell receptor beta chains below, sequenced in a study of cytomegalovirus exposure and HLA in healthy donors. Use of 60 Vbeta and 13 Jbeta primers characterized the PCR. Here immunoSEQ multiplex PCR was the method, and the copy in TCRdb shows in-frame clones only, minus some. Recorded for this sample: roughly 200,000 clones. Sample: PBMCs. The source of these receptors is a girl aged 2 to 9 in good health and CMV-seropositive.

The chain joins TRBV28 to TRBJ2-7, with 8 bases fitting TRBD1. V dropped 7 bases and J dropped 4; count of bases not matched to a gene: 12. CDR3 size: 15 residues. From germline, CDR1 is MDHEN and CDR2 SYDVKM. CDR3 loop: CASNTNDRGRYEQYF. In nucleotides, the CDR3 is TGTGCCAGCAACACTAACGACAGGGGCAGATACGAGCAGTACTTC.

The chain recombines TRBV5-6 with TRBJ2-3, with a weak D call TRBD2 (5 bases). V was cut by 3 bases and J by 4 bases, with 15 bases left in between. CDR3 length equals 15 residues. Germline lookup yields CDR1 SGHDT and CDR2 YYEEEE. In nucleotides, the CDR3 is TGTGCCAGCAGCTCCGCCGGGATCGGTGCAGATACGCAGTATTTT. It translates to CASSSAGIGADTQYF.

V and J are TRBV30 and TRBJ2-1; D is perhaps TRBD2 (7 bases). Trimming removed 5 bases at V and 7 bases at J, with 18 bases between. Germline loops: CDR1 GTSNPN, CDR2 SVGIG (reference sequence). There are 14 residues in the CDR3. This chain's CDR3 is CAWQRGGVRNEQFF. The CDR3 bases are TGTGCCTGGCAGAGAGGGGGGGTGAGGAATGAGCAGTTCTTC.

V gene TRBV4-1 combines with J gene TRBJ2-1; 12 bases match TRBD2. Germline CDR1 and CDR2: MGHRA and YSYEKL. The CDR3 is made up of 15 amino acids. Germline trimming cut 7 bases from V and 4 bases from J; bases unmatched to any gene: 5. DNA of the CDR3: TGCGCCAGCAACGGTGGACTAGCGGGGTACAATGAGCAGTTCTTC. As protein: CASNGGLAGYNEQFF.

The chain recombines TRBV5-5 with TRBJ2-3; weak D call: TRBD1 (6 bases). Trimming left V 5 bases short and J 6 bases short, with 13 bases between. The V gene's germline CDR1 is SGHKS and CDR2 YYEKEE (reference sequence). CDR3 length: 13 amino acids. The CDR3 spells CASSGFDRDTQYF. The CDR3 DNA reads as TGTGCCAGCAGTGGTTTCGACAGGGATACGCAGTATTTT.

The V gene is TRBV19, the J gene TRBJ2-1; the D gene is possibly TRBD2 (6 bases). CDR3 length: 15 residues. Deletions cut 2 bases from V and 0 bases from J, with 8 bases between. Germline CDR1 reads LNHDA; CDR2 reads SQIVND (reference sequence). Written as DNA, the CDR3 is TGTGCCAGTAGTATACGGGGGAGCTCCTACAATGAGCAGTTCTTC. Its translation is CASSIRGSSYNEQFF. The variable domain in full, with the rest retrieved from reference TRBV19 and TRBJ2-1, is DGGITQSPKYLFRKEGQNVTLSCEQNLNHDAMYWYRQDPGQGLRLIYYSQIVNDFQKGDIAEGYSVSREKKESFPLTVTSAQKNPTAFYLCASSIRGSSYNEQFFGPGTRLTVL.

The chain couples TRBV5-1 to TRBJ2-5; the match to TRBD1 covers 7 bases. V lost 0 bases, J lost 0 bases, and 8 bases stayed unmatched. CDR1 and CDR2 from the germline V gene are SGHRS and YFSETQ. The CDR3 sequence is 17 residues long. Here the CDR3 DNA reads TGCGCCAGCAGCTTGGATCTGCGGACAGGTGACCAAGAGACCCAGTACTTC. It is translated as CASSLDLRTGDQETQYF. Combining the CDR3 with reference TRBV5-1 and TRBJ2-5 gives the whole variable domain KAGVTQTPRYLIKTRGQQVTLSCSPISGHRSVSWYQQTPGQGLQFLFEYFSETQRNKGNFPGRFSGRQFSNSRSEMNVSTLELGDSALYLCASSLDLRTGDQETQYFGPGTRLLVL.

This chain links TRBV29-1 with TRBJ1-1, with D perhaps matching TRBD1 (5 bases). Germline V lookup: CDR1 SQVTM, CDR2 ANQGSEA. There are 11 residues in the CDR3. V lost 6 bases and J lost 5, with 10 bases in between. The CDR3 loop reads CSVEQVTEAFF. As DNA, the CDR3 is TGCAGCGTGGAACAGGTTACTGAAGCTTTCTTT.